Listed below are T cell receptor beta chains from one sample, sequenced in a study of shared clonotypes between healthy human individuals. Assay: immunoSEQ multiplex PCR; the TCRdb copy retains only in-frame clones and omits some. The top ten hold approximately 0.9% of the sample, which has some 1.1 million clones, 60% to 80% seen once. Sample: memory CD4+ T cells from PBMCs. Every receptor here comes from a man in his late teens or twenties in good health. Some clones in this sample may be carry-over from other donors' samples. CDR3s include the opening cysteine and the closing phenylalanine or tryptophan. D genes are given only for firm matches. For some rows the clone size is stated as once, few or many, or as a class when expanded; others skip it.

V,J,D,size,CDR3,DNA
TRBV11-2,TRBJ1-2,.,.,CASSLNRAGYGYTF,TGTGCCAGCAGCTTAAACCGAGCGGGCTATGGCTACACCTTC
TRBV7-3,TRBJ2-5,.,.,CASSLSRGSETQYF,TGTGCCAGCAGCTTAAGCAGGGGAAGTGAGACCCAGTACTTC
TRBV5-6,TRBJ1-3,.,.,CASSGGRSRVNTIYF,TGTGCCAGCAGCGGGGGACGGTCTCGAGTAAACACCATATATTTT
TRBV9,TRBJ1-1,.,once,CASRGTDTEAFF,TGTGCCAGCCGGGGGACGGACACTGAAGCTTTCTTT
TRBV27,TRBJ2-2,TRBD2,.,CASSNSPFEREGIGELFF,TGTGCCAGCAGCAACTCCCCCTTCGAGCGGGAGGGAATCGGGGAGCTGTTTTTT
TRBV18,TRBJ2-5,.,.,CASSPGQEETQYF,TGTGCCAGCTCACCGGGGCAGGAAGAGACCCAGTACTTC
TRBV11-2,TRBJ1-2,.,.,CASSFSQTRLGYTF,TGTGCCAGCAGCTTTTCCCAGACCCGCCTTGGCTACACCTTC
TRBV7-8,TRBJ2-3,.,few,CASSLGRGQDTQYF,TGTGCCAGCAGCTTAGGGCGCGGTCAGGATACGCAGTATTTT
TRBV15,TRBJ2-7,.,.,CATSREGASNYEQYF,TGTGCCACCAGCAGAGAGGGGGCATCCAACTACGAGCAGTACTTC
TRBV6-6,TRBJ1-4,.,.,CASSTSGGQELFF,TGTGCCAGCAGTACCTCGGGGGGGCAGGAACTGTTTTTT
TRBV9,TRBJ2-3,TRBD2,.,CASSVHLAGNTDTQYF,TGTGCCAGCAGCGTACATCTAGCGGGAAACACAGATACGCAGTATTTT
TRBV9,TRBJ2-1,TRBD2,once,CASSLDPSGEQFF,TGTGCCAGCAGCTTAGACCCTAGCGGGGAGCAGTTCTTC
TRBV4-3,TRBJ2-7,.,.,CASSQDLNSIYEQYF,TGCGCCAGCAGCCAAGATTTAAACAGTATCTACGAGCAGTACTTC
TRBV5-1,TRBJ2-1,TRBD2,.,CASSRTSGAYNEQFF,TGCGCCAGCAGCAGAACTAGCGGGGCCTACAATGAGCAGTTCTTC
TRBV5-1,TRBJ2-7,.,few,CASSATDSVAYEQYF,TGCGCCAGCAGCGCAACAGACTCGGTTGCATACGAGCAGTACTTC
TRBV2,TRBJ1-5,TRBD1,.,CASSGQGGSNQPQHF,TGTGCCAGCAGCGGACAGGGAGGAAGCAATCAGCCCCAGCATTTT
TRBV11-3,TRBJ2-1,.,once,CASSQFSGSYNEQFF,TGTGCCAGCAGCCAGTTTAGCGGATCCTACAATGAGCAGTTCTTC
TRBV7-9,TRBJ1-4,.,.,CASSLRTDEAEKLFF,TGTGCCAGCAGCTTAAGGACAGACGAAGCGGAAAAACTGTTTTTT
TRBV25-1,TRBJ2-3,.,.,CASSKQGSDTQYF,TGTGCCAGCAGCAAACAGGGATCAGATACGCAGTATTTT
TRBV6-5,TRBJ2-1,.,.,CASGAGSTYNEQFF,TGTGCCAGTGGAGCAGGGAGCACCTACAATGAGCAGTTCTTC
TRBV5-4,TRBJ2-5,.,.,CASSLTGAKETQYF,TGTGCCAGCAGCTTGACCGGGGCCAAAGAGACCCAGTACTTC
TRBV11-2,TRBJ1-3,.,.,CASSPGSTSGNTIYF,TGTGCCAGCAGCCCCGGTAGTACCTCTGGAAACACCATATATTTT
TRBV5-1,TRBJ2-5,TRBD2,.,CASRSWTSGRWETQYF,TGCGCCAGCAGATCATGGACTAGCGGGAGGTGGGAGACCCAGTACTTC
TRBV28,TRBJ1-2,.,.,CASRTFGGSDNYGYTF,TGTGCCAGCAGGACCTTTGGAGGGTCAGATAACTATGGCTACACCTTC
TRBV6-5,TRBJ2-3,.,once,CASRRWTTRGNTQYF,TGTGCCAGCAGACGATGGACTACCCGAGGGAATACGCAGTATTTT
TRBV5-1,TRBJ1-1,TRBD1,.,CASSKSTGVNTEAFF,TGCGCCAGCAGCAAATCGACAGGGGTAAACACTGAAGCTTTCTTT
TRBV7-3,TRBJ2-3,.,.,CASSLLGQADTQYF,TGTGCCAGCAGCTTATTGGGGCAGGCAGATACGCAGTATTTT
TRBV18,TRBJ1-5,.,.,CASSPGDQPQHF,TGTGCCAGCTCACCCGGGGATCAGCCCCAGCATTTT
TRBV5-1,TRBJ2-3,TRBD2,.,CASSWTSGEVDTQYF,TGCGCCAGCAGCTGGACTAGCGGAGAAGTAGATACGCAGTATTTT
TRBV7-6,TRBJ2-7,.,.,CASSLDSDEQYF,TGTGCCAGCAGCCTGGACAGTGACGAGCAGTACTTC
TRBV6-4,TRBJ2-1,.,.,CASSEAGSYNEQFF,TGTGCCAGCAGTGAGGCCGGCTCCTACAATGAGCAGTTCTTC
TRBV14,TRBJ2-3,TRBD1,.,CASSQRTGGNTDTQYF,TGTGCCAGCAGCCAACGGACAGGTGGGAACACAGATACGCAGTATTTT
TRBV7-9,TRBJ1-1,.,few,CASSFTGNTEAFF,TGTGCCAGCAGCTTTACGGGGAACACTGAAGCTTTCTTT
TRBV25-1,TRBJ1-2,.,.,CASSPLERVYGYTF,TGTGCCAGCAGCCCCCTGGAGAGGGTCTATGGCTACACCTTC
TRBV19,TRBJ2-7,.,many,CASSITAGGEQYF,TGTGCCAGTAGTATAACCGCCGGGGGCGAGCAGTACTTC
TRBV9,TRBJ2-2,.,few,CASMGQNTGELFF,TGTGCCAGCATGGGACAAAACACCGGGGAGCTGTTTTTT
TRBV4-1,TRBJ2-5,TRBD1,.,CASSQAPGGQETQYF,TGCGCCAGCAGCCAAGCCCCAGGGGGACAAGAGACCCAGTACTTC
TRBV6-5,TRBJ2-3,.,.,CASSYEGGTDTQYF,TGTGCCAGCAGTTACGAGGGGGGGACAGATACGCAGTATTTT
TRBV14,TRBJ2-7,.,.,CASSRGRTGSYEQYF,TGTGCCAGCAGCCGGGGACGCACGGGATCCTACGAGCAGTACTTC